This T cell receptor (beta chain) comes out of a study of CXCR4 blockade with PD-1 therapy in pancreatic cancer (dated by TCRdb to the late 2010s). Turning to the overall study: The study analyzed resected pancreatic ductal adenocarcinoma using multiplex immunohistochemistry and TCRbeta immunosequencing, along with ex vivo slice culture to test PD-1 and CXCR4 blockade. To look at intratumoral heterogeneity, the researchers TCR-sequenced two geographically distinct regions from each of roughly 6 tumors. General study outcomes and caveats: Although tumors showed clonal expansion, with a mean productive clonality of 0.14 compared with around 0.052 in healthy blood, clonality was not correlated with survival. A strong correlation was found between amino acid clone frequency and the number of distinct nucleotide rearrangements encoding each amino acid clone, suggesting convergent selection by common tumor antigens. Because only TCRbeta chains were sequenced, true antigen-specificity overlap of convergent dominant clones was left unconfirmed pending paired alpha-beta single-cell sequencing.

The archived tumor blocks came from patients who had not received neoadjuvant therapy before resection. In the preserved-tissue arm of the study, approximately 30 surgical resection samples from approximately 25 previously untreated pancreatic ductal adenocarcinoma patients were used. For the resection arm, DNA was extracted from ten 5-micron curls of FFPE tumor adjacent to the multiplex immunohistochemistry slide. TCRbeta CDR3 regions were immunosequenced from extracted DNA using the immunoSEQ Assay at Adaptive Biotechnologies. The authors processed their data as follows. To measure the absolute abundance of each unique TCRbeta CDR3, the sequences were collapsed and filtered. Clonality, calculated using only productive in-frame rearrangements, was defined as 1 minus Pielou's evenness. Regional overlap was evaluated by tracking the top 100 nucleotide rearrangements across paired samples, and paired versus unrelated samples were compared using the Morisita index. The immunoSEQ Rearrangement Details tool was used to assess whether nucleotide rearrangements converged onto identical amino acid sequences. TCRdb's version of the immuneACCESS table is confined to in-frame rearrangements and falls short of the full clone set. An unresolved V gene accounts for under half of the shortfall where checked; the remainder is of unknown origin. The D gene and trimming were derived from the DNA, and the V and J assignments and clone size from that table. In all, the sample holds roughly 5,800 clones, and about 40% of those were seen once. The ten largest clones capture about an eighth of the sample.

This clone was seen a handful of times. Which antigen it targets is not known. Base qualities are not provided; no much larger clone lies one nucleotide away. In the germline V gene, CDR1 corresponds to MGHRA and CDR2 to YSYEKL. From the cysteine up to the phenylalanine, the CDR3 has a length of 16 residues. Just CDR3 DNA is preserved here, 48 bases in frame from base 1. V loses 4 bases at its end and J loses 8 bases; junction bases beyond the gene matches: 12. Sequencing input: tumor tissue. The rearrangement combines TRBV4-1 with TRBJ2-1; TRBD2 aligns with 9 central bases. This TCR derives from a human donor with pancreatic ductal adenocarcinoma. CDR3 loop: CASSRGSGTSLDEQFF. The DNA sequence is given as TGCGCCAGCAGCCGAGGCTCCGGGACTAGCCTCGATGAGCAGTTCTTC.